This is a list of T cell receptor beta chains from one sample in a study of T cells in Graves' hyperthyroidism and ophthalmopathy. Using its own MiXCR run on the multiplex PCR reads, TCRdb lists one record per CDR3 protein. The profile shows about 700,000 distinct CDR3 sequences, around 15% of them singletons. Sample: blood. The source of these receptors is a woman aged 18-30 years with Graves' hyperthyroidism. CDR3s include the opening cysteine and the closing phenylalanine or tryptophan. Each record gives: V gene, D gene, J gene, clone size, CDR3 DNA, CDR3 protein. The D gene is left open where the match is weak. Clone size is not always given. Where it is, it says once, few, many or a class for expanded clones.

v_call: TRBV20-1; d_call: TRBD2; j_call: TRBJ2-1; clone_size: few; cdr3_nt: TGCAGTGCGACGGGACTAGCGGGCTCCTTGAGCTCCTACAATGAGCAGTTCTTC; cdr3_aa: CSATGLAGSLSSYNEQFF
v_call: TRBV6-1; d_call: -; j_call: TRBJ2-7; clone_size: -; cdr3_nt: TGTGCCAGCAGCGAAGACAGGGGGTTAGCGGGGCTCTACGAGCAGTACTTC; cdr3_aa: CASSEDRGLAGLYEQYF
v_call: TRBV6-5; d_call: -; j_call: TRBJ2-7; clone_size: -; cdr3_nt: TGTGCCAGCAGTTGGGACTGGAGCTCCTACGAGCAGTACTTC; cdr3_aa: CASSWDWSSYEQYF
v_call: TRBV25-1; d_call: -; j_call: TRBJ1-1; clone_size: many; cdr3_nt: TGTGCCAGCAGTGAATATGCCCCCGGCCCCACCCAGGGGACTGAAGCTTTCTTT; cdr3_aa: CASSEYAPGPTQGTEAFF
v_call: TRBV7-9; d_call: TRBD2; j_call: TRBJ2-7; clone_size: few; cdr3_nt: TGTGCCAGCAGCTCAATAAACTTAGCTGGACTAGCGGGCAGTGGGGAGCAGTACTTC; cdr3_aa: CASSSINLAGLAGSGEQYF
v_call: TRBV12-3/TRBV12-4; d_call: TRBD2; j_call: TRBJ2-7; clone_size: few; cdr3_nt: TGTGCCAGCAGTCCGGGACTAGCCACCTACGAGCAGTACTTC; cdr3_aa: CASSPGLATYEQYF
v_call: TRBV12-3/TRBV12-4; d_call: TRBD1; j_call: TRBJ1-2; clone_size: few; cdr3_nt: TGTGCCAGCAGGACAGGGATAAACTATGGCTACACCTTC; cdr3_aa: CASRTGINYGYTF
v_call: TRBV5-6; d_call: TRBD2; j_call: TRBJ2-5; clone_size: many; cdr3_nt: TGTGCCAGCAGCTTGCCTAGCGGTTTCAAGAGGGGAGAAGAGACCCAGTACTTC; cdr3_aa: CASSLPSGFKRGEETQYF
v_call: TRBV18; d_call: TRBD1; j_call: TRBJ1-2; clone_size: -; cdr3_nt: TGTGCCAGCTCATCGCGGGACAGGGAGGTGTACGGCTACACCTTC; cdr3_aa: CASSSRDREVYGYTF
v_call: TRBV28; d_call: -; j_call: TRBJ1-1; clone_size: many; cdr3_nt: TGTGCCAGCAGCCCAAGCCGGGGGTGGACCGCTGAAGCTTTCTTT; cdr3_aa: CASSPSRGWTAEAFF
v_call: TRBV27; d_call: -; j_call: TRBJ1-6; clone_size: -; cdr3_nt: TGTGCCAGCAGTTTATGGGCGGGGGGGAATTCACCCCTCCACTTT; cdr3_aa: CASSLWAGGNSPLHF
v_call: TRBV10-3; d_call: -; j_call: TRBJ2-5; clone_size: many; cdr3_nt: TGTGCCATCAGTGAGGGCTTGGTACAAGAGACCCAGTACTTC; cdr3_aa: CAISEGLVQETQYF
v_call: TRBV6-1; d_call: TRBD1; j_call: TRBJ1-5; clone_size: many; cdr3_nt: TGTGCCAGCACACCCCACAGGGGTTCAAGCAATCAGCCCCAGCATTTT; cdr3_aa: CASTPHRGSSNQPQHF
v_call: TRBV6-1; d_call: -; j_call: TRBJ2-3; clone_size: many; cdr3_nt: TGTGCCAGCAGATCGCCCAGGACCTCACCAGATACGCAGTATTTT; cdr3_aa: CASRSPRTSPDTQYF
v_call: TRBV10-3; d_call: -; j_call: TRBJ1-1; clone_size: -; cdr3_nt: TGTGCCATCAGTGATGGGCAGAGGAACACTGAAGCTTTCTTT; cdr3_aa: CAISDGQRNTEAFF
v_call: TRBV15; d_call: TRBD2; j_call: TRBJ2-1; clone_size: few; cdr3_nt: TGTGCCACCAGCGCGGGACTAGCGGGAGGGCCAAGGAATGAGCAGTTCTTC; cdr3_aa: CATSAGLAGGPRNEQFF
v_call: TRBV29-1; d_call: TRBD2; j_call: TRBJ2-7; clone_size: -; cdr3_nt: TGCAGCGTTGAGGAACCGGGACTAGCCTCCTACGAGCAGTACTTC; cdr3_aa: CSVEEPGLASYEQYF
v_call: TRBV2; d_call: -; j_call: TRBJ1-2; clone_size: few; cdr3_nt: TGTGCCAGCAGTGAGCGACCTTATGGCTACACCTTC; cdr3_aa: CASSERPYGYTF
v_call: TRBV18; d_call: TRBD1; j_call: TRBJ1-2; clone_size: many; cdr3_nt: TGTGCCAGCTCACCACCGGGACAGGGGGCGACTGGCTACACCTTC; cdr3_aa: CASSPPGQGATGYTF
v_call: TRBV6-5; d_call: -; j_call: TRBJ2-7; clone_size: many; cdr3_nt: TGTGCCAGCAGTTACTCCGGGAGAAACGAGCAGTACTTC; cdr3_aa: CASSYSGRNEQYF
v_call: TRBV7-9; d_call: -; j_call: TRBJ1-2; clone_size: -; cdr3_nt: TGTGCCAGCAGCAACCCTACAGGGAGGGGGGGCTACACCTTC; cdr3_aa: CASSNPTGRGGYTF
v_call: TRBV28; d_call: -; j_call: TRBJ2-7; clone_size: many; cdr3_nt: TGTGCCAGCATGGTCGACTTCATCTCCTACGAGCAGTACTTC; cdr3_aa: CASMVDFISYEQYF
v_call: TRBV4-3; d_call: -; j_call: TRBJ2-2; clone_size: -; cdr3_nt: TGCGCCAGCAGCCACCGCGTAATCACCGGGGAGCTGTTTTTT; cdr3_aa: CASSHRVITGELFF
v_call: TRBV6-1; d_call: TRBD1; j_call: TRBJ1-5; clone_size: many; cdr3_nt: TGTGCCAGCAGTGTCGGAACAGGGGGCAAATCAGGAAATCAGCCCCAGCATTTT; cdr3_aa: CASSVGTGGKSGNQPQHF
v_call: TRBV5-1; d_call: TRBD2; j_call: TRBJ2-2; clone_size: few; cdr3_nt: TGCGCCAGCTCTAGCGGGAGGAACACCGGGGAGCTGTTTTTT; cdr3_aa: CASSSGRNTGELFF
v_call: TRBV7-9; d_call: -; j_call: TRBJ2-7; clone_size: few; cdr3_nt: TGTGCCAGCAGCTTACCAACTGGGGGCAAGCAGTACTTC; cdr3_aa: CASSLPTGGKQYF
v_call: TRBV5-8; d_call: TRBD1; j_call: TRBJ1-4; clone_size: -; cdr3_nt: TGTGCCGTGTGGCGTGATGAGGGGGCGACTAATGAAAAACTGTTTTTT; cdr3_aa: CAVWRDEGATNEKLFF
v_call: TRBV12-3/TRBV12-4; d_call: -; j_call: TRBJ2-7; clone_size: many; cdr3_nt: TGTGCCAGCAGTTTAGATAGCCGGGGACGCTCCTACGAGCAGTACTTC; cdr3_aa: CASSLDSRGRSYEQYF
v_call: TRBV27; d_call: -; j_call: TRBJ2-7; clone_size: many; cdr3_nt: TGTGCCAGCAGTTCCTCGGGACTTTCCTCCTACGAGCAGTACTTC; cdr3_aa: CASSSSGLSSYEQYF
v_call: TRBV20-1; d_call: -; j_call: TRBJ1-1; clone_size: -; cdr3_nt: TGCAGTGCTACCCGGACCGGGCATGAAGCTTTCTTT; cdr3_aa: CSATRTGHEAFF
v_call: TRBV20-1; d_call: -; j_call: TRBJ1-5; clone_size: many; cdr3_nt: TGCAGTGCTAGGGACGGGGGCAATCAGCCCCAGCATTTT; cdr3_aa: CSARDGGNQPQHF
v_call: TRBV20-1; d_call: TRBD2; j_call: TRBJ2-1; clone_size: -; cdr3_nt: TGCAGTGCTGAGGGAGGGACTGACCGACCCTACAATGAGCAGTTCTTC; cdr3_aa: CSAEGGTDRPYNEQFF
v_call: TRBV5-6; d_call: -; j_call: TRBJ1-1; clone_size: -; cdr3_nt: TGTGCCAGCAGCCCAATCCGGAAGGCCCAGGGCGGCACTGAAGCTTTCTTT; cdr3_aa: CASSPIRKAQGGTEAFF
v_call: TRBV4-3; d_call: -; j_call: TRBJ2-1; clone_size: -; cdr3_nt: TGCGCCAGCAGCCAATTTCCAGCGGAGGGCGATGAGCAGTTCTTC; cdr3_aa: CASSQFPAEGDEQFF
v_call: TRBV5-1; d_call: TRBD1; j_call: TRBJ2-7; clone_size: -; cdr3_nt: TGCGCCAGCACGTCCGGGACAGGGACCTACGAGCAGTACTTC; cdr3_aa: CASTSGTGTYEQYF
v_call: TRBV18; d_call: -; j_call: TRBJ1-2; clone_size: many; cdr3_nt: TGTGCCAGCTCACCTACACCGGACTCCTTCTATGGCTACACCTTC; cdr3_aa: CASSPTPDSFYGYTF
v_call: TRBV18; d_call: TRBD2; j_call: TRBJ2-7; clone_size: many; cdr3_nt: TGTGCCAGCTCACCCGCTAGCGGAGGCGAGCAGTACTTC; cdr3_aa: CASSPASGGEQYF
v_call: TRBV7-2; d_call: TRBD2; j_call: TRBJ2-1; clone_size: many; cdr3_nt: TGTGCCAGCAGCTTAATACCGGGAGGGATCATTTCCAATGAGCAGTTCTTC; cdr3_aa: CASSLIPGGIISNEQFF